This is a list of T cell receptor beta chains from one sample in a study of blood T cell repertoires in COVID-19. Generated by immunoSEQ multiplex PCR, the TCRdb table keeps only in-frame clones and is missing some. This sample carries roughly 180,000 clones, approximately 85% of them seen once, and the ten largest clones take roughly 8%. Sequenced material: peripheral blood. The receptors here all came from a man between 40 and 49 years old who had recovered from COVID-19. The CDR3 runs from the conserved cysteine through the conserved F or W. The order of the fields is J gene, V gene, D gene, clone size, CDR3 DNA, CDR3 protein. D genes are given only for firm matches. Clone size is stated in some rows and not others, as once, few, many or a class when expanded.

TRBJ2-7,TRBV15,.,few,TGTGCCACCAGCTCCCCCCCTGGGCCTGCCTACGAGCAGTACTTC,CATSSPPGPAYEQYF
TRBJ1-4,TRBV7-9,TRBD1,.,TGTGCCAGCAGTCAACGACAGGGTCGGGAAAAACTGTTTTTT,CASSQRQGREKLFF
TRBJ2-2,TRBV7-9,.,few,TGTGCCAGCAGCACTGGGCGATCCGGGGAGCTGTTTTTT,CASSTGRSGELFF
TRBJ2-7,TRBV10-3,.,.,TGTGCCATCAGTGATTCACTTACGGAGCAGTACTTC,CAISDSLTEQYF
TRBJ1-6,TRBV5-5,TRBD1,.,TGTGCCAGCAGTTGGACAGGGAGTTCTTCACCCCTCCACTTT,CASSWTGSSSPLHF
TRBJ2-3,TRBV9,.,.,TGTGCCAGCAGCGTAGGCACAGGTCTCGCAGAGACGCAGTATTTT,CASSVGTGLAETQYF
TRBJ1-1,TRBV5-5,.,.,TGTGCCAGCAGCTCTGGGACAAGAGATGAAGCTTTCTTT,CASSSGTRDEAFF
TRBJ2-7,TRBV30,.,.,TGTGCCTGGAGTGTACACCCCTTTGAGCAGTACTTC,CAWSVHPFEQYF
TRBJ1-6,TRBV11-2,.,.,TGTGCCAGCAGCTTAGGCCCCAGGGGTGAAACTCCCCTCCACTTT,CASSLGPRGETPLHF
TRBJ1-5,TRBV6-5,TRBD1,.,TGTGCCAGCAGCTACACAGGGGGGGGGAATCAGCCCCAGCATTTT,CASSYTGGGNQPQHF
TRBJ2-5,TRBV2,.,once,TGTGCCAGCAGCAAACATCGGGGTGGCGAGACCCAGTACTTC,CASSKHRGGETQYF
TRBJ2-7,TRBV10-3,.,.,TGTGCCATCAGTACCGACACCTCCTACGAGCAGTACTTC,CAISTDTSYEQYF
TRBJ1-1,TRBV30,.,.,TGTGCCTGGACGCGAGCAGGGGAAGAGAACACTGAAGCTTTCTTT,CAWTRAGEENTEAFF
TRBJ2-7,TRBV9,TRBD2,.,TGTGCCAGCAGCGTGACTAGCGGCTCCTACGAGCAGTACTTC,CASSVTSGSYEQYF
TRBJ1-3,TRBV9,TRBD1,.,TGTGCCAGCAGCGTGGGACAGAACTCTGGAAACACCATATATTTT,CASSVGQNSGNTIYF
TRBJ1-6,TRBV6-5,.,few,TGTGCCAGCAGTTACCTCCGGGATCACTATTCACCCCTCCACTTT,CASSYLRDHYSPLHF
TRBJ2-3,TRBV20-1,.,.,TGCAGTGCTAGTCGGCCTCAAGAGGCAGATACGCAGTATTTT,CSASRPQEADTQYF
TRBJ2-7,TRBV28,.,.,TGTGCCAGCAGTTTTGGGAGGCAGTCCTACGAGCAGTACTTC,CASSFGRQSYEQYF
TRBJ1-3,TRBV12-5,.,few,TGTGCTAGTGGTTTGATTGTTGGGGGGTCCGGAAACACCATATATTTT,CASGLIVGGSGNTIYF
TRBJ1-1,TRBV7-6,.,.,TGTGCCAGCAGCAGCATGGACACTGAAGCTTTCTTT,CASSSMDTEAFF
TRBJ1-1,TRBV24-1,.,.,TGTGCCACCAGTGACTCAGGGAACACTGAAGCTTTCTTT,CATSDSGNTEAFF
TRBJ2-5,TRBV15,TRBD1,.,TGTGCCACCAGCAGGGGGACTGACAGGGGTCAGCAGACCCAGTACTTC,CATSRGTDRGQQTQYF
TRBJ1-1,TRBV6-5,.,.,TGTGCCAGCAGTTACTCGAAAGGGGTAACAGCTTTCTTT,CASSYSKGVTAFF
TRBJ1-2,TRBV7-8,.,.,TGTGCCAGCAGCCCGGCGGGGGAGCGCGGCTACACCTTC,CASSPAGERGYTF
TRBJ2-7,TRBV2,.,.,TGTGCCAGCGGGGGCTCATCGGACGAGCAGTACTTC,CASGGSSDEQYF
TRBJ2-5,TRBV11-2,.,.,TGTGCCAGCAGCTTAGATGGGACAACCCAAGAGACCCAGTACTTC,CASSLDGTTQETQYF
TRBJ1-5,TRBV4-1,TRBD1,.,TGCGCCAGCAGCCAAGATTTCAGGGGGAATCAGCCCCAGCATTTT,CASSQDFRGNQPQHF
TRBJ2-7,TRBV6-5,.,.,TGTGCCAGCAAGGAACTGGGCACCTACGAGCAGTACTTC,CASKELGTYEQYF
TRBJ1-5,TRBV28,.,.,TGTGCCAGCAGTCCGGAGACCGACAATCAGCCCCAGCATTTT,CASSPETDNQPQHF
TRBJ2-3,TRBV6-5,TRBD1,.,TGTGCCAGCTTAGGGACAGGCACAGATACGCAGTATTTT,CASLGTGTDTQYF
TRBJ2-3,TRBV5-6,.,.,TGTGCCAGCAGCTTGGCGTATGAGGGGGAAAGCACAGATACGCAGTATTTT,CASSLAYEGESTDTQYF
TRBJ2-2,TRBV7-3,.,.,TGTGCCAGCAGCTTATTACCGGGGAGAAGCACCGGGGAGCTGTTTTTT,CASSLLPGRSTGELFF
TRBJ2-1,TRBV6-2/TRBV6-3,.,.,TGTGCCAGCAGTTACTCGACTAGCTACAATGAGCAGTTCTTC,CASSYSTSYNEQFF
TRBJ1-1,TRBV7-9,.,.,TGTGCCAGCAGCTTAGGAACAGGGTTTGGCACTGAAGCTTTCTTT,CASSLGTGFGTEAFF
TRBJ2-5,TRBV4-1,TRBD2,.,TGCGCCAGCAGCCAAGAGACCGGACTAGCGGGGATCCAAGAGACCCAGTACTTC,CASSQETGLAGIQETQYF
TRBJ1-3,TRBV6-6,.,.,TGTGCCAGCATGCCGGGTTTTGGCGGAAACACCATATATTTT,CASMPGFGGNTIYF
TRBJ2-5,TRBV7-2,TRBD2,.,TGTGCCAGCAGCTTACGTGGACTAGCGGGGGGGAACGCCCAGTACTTC,CASSLRGLAGGNAQYF
TRBJ2-2,TRBV7-9,.,.,TGTGCCAGCAGCTTAGTCCCAAGGGAGCTGTTTTTT,CASSLVPRELFF
TRBJ1-4,TRBV24-1,TRBD1,once,TGTGCCACCAGTGATCCAGTCGGGACAGGGATCGAAAAACTGTTTTTT,CATSDPVGTGIEKLFF
TRBJ2-3,TRBV11-2,.,.,TGTGCCAGCAGCCCTCTCGATACGCAGTATTTT,CASSPLDTQYF
TRBJ2-5,TRBV4-1,.,.,TGCGCCAGCAGCCAAGATGAAACTAGCCGGGTCGAGACCCAGTACTTC,CASSQDETSRVETQYF
TRBJ2-2,TRBV7-2,.,.,TGTGCCAGCAGCCCACAGGGAAAAGGCGGGGAGCTGTTTTTT,CASSPQGKGGELFF
TRBJ1-1,TRBV7-9,.,.,TGTGCCAGCAGCTTAATAGGGGATTCGGCTGAAGCTTTCTTT,CASSLIGDSAEAFF
TRBJ2-3,TRBV7-2,TRBD2,.,TGTGCCAGCAGCTTTTGGCGGGAGGGCACAGATACGCAGTATTTT,CASSFWREGTDTQYF
TRBJ2-3,TRBV18,TRBD2,.,TGTGCCAGCTCACCACCCACTAGCGGGCAATACACAGATACGCAGTATTTT,CASSPPTSGQYTDTQYF
TRBJ2-1,TRBV6-2/TRBV6-3,TRBD2,.,TGTGCCAGCAGTGCTAGCGGGAGGGGGTATGAGCAGTTCTTC,CASSASGRGYEQFF
TRBJ2-3,TRBV19,TRBD1,.,TGTGCCAGTAGTATGTGGGGGACAGGGACAGATACGCAGTATTTT,CASSMWGTGTDTQYF
TRBJ1-5,TRBV12-3/TRBV12-4,.,few,TGTGCCAGCAGCAAGGACAGCTATCAGCCCCAGCATTTT,CASSKDSYQPQHF
TRBJ2-4,TRBV14,.,.,TGTGCCAGCAGCCCCACGGGCGGGCTTAGCATTCAGTACTTC,CASSPTGGLSIQYF
TRBJ2-3,TRBV6-5,.,.,TGTGCCAGCAGCCCGCCCGGCGGTACGCAGTATTTT,CASSPPGGTQYF
TRBJ1-6,TRBV7-9,.,.,TGTGCCAGCAGCTTCACGGCGGCGAGCTCCTATAATTCACCCCTCCACTTT,CASSFTAASSYNSPLHF
TRBJ2-7,TRBV25-1,.,.,TGTGCCAGCAGTGATCCCTACTACGAGCAGTACTTC,CASSDPYYEQYF
TRBJ2-1,TRBV19,TRBD1,.,TGTGCCAGTAAAACAGGGGGCGATAGCAATGAGCAGTTCTTC,CASKTGGDSNEQFF
TRBJ2-1,TRBV7-8,.,.,TGTGCCAGCAGCCAGCAACAGGTCACAGGATCTAATGAGCAGTTCTTC,CASSQQQVTGSNEQFF
TRBJ2-3,TRBV7-8,.,.,TGTGCCAGCAGCTTGGATCCGGAGCACGCTAGCGTGGCAGATACGCAGTATTTT,CASSLDPEHASVADTQYF
TRBJ2-7,TRBV6-6,TRBD1,.,TGTGCCAGCAGTTACCGCCCGACAGGGGACTACGAGCAGTACTTC,CASSYRPTGDYEQYF
TRBJ1-2,TRBV7-9,TRBD1,once,TGTGCCAGCAGCTTAGGGGGACAGGGTAGCAACTATGGCTACACCTTC,CASSLGGQGSNYGYTF